What follows are 14 T cell receptor beta chains derived from one specimen sequenced in a study of T-cell reconstitution after alpha-beta-depleted transplantation in children. As it was prepared, the TCRbeta library received unique molecular identifiers. TCRdb redid the calling of the PCR reads with MiXCR, one entry per CDR3 protein. The table records 480,000 or so distinct CDR3 sequences, more than 9% of them present only once. This specimen was PBMCs, taken before TCRalphabeta/CD19-depleted stem cell transplant. These receptors were collected from a child aged 2 to 15 with inherited bone marrow failure, due to receive a stem cell transplant.

This chain joins TRBV20-1 and TRBJ2-6, with D maybe TRBD1 (6 bases). CDR3 size: 16 residues. Germline-derived CDR1 and CDR2 are DFQATT and SNEGSKA (reference sequence). V lost 6 bases and J lost 1, with 16 bases in between. CDR3 nucleotide sequence: TGCAGTGCAACAGGGTTTCGAAAGTCTGGGGCCAACGTCCTGACTTTC. Residues: CSATGFRKSGANVLTF.

This clonotype was detected many times. V gene TRBV3-1 combines with J gene TRBJ1-3, with D perhaps TRBD1 (5 bases). The CDR3 has 17 residues. Germline V CDR1 and CDR2: LGHDT, YNNKEL (reference sequence). The V end lost 0 bases, the J end lost 0 bases, and 12 bases lay between the germline ends. The CDR3 is CASSQDGRGHSGNTIYF. DNA of the CDR3: TGTGCCAGCAGCCAAGATGGGAGGGGCCACTCTGGAAACACCATATATTTT.

This clonotype was seen many times. CDR3 residues: CASSLDGQVEDNQPQHF. CDR3 nucleotides: TGTGCCAGCAGCTTAGATGGGCAGGTCGAGGACAATCAGCCCCAGCATTTT. The chain combines TRBV11-3 with TRBJ1-5; D is unresolved. The germline gives CDR1 SGHNT, CDR2 YENEEA. The CDR3 is 17 residues long. Trimming took off 0 bases at V and 3 bases at J, with 15 bases between the two ends.

At least ten counts were recorded for this clonotype. The chain couples TRBV6-5 to TRBJ2-1; 14 bases are a match to TRBD2. Germline CDR1 is MNHEY and CDR2 is SVGAGI. J gave up 6 bases and V 0 bases, and 1 base lay outside the gene matches. This CDR3 spans 16 amino acids. CDR3 in amino acids: CASSYSGLAGVNEQFF. Written as DNA, the CDR3 is TGTGCCAGCAGTTACTCGGGACTAGCGGGAGTCAATGAGCAGTTCTTC.

This clonotype has a count of ten or more. J is TRBJ2-7 and V is TRBV4-3; 15 nucleotides agree with TRBD2. CDR1 is LGHNA, CDR2 YSLEER, per germline. V was clipped by 4 bases and J by 2 bases; unmatched bases: 6. The CDR3 length is 17 residues. The CDR3, as DNA: TGCGCCAGCAGCCGTACGGGACTAGCGGGAGGCCCCTACGAGCAGTACTTC. The encoded protein is CASSRTGLAGGPYEQYF.

The CDR3 DNA sequence: TGTGCCAGCAGTCCCGGGACAGGGGTTACCACTGAAGCTTTCTTT. Amino acid sequence: CASSPGTGVTTEAFF. The J gene is TRBJ1-1, the V gene TRBV12-3 or TRBV12-4, with 10 positions matching TRBD1. This CDR3 has 15 residues. J lost 4 bases, V lost 5 bases, and 7 bases had no gene match.

This clonotype was counted many times. The rearrangement links TRBV18 to TRBJ2-7, with D possibly TRBD2 on 6 matching bases. Germline V gene sequence: CDR1 KGHSH, CDR2 LQKENI. This CDR3 is 14 amino acids long. Trimming removed 3 bases from V and 7 bases from J, with 16 bases in between. The CDR3 sequence is CASSPRGGDLEQYF. DNA of the CDR3: TGTGCCAGCTCACCGAGGGGAGGAGATCTAGAGCAGTACTTC.

Concerning this clonotype itself: A single base separates this from a much larger clone, so it may be a read error. The V and J genes are TRBV12-3 or TRBV12-4 and TRBJ1-4; no definite D call. This CDR3 has 15 residues. V dropped 7 bases and J dropped 4 bases, with 16 bases sitting between them. CDR3 sequence reads: CASTIRVGINEKLFF. The DNA of the CDR3 is TGTGCCAGCACAATAAGGGTCGGAATTAATGAAAAACTGTTTTTT.

There are a few counts of this clonotype. This chain joins TRBV11-2 and TRBJ1-1; TRBD1 agrees at 11 bases. The V gene's germline CDR1 is SGHAT and CDR2 FQNNGV. V lost 5 bases and J lost 0; bases outside the gene matches: 5. The CDR3 sequence is 16 residues long. The CDR3 region is CASSHGTGGLNTEAFF. CDR3 nucleotides: TGTGCCAGCAGCCACGGGACAGGGGGACTGAACACTGAAGCTTTCTTT. Combining the CDR3 with reference TRBV11-2 and TRBJ1-1 gives the whole variable domain EAGVAQSPRYKIIEKRQSVAFWCNPISGHATLYWYQQILGQGPKLLIQFQNNGVVDDSQLPKDRFSAERLKGVDSTLKIQPAKLEDSAVYLCASSHGTGGLNTEAFFGQGTRLTVV.

This sequence joins TRBV30 and TRBJ1-2, with D possibly TRBD1 on 5 matching bases. The CDR3 is 14 residues long. Trimming shortened V by 1 base and J by 5 bases, and 14 bases separated the two germline ends. CDR1 and CDR2 from the germline V gene are GTSNPN and SVGIG (reference sequence). The CDR3 region is CAWSAKASGYGYTF. The CDR3 DNA reads as TGTGCCTGGAGTGCCAAAGCCTCAGGGTATGGCTACACCTTC.

This clonotype has a count of ten or more. J is TRBJ1-1 and V is TRBV6-5; possibly TRBD1 for D (5 bases). The germline V and J ends were trimmed by 10 bases and 0 bases, with 12 bases remaining between them. From germline, CDR1 is MNHEY and CDR2 SVGAGI. There are 13 residues in the CDR3. In nucleotides, the CDR3 is TGTGCCACCCAGGGCCCCATGAACACTGAAGCTTTCTTT. Protein product: CATQGPMNTEAFF.

This clonotype was seen many times. This sequence joins TRBV7-9 and TRBJ2-2; possibly TRBD2 for D (5 bases). Germline CDR1 reads SEHNR; CDR2 reads FQNEAQ (reference sequence). This CDR3 comprises 15 residues. Trimming cost V 7 bases and J 4 bases, with 16 bases left between them. The CDR3 reads CASITSGGRTGELFF. In DNA, the CDR3 is TGTGCCAGCATCACGTCCGGAGGTCGCACCGGGGAGCTGTTTTTT.

This clonotype was seen at least ten times. The chain combines TRBV5-1 with TRBJ2-2; 7 nucleotides line up with TRBD1. The germline V gene has CDR1 SGHRS and CDR2 YFSETQ. The CDR3 length is 15 residues. V gave up 0 bases and J gave up 6 bases; unmatched junction bases: 5. CDR3 coding DNA: TGCGCCAGCAGCTTGGACAGGGGTGTCTCCGGGGAGCTGTTTTTT. It translates to CASSLDRGVSGELFF.

This clonotype has more than one count but fewer than ten. The chain links TRBV4-2 to TRBJ2-7, with 9 bases identical to TRBD2. This CDR3 contains 18 residues. V was pared by 1 base and J by 0 bases, with 10 bases of the junction left unmatched. Germline assignment: CDR1 LGHNA and CDR2 YNFKEQ. CDR3 bases: TGTGCCAGCAGCCAAGTAGCGGGAGTTTCCATCCTCTCCTACGAGCAGTACTTC. Residues: CASSQVAGVSILSYEQYF.